These 3 T cell receptor beta chains share one sample of origin, sequenced in a study of Graves' ophthalmopathy and Graves' hyperthyroidism. Scientists amplified the TCR beta CDR3 regions from RNA transcripts. Second-round multiplex PCR came after a first-round RT-PCR that employed HTBI primers. TCRdb processed the multiplex PCR reads anew with MiXCR; each CDR3 protein has one entry. The sample consists of some 390,000 distinct CDR3 sequences, 15% to 20% of them appearing once. Sequencing was done on a sample of peripheral blood. Receptors originate from a woman under 30 with Graves' ophthalmopathy.

This clonotype came up many times. V is TRBV12-3 or TRBV12-4 and J is TRBJ1-2; D might be TRBD1 (5 bases). Trimming pared 2 bases from V and 7 bases from J, leaving 14 bases between. This CDR3 contains 14 residues. CDR3 protein: CASSLSGGGTGYTF. CDR3 sequence (DNA): TGTGCCAGCAGTTTAAGTGGTGGGGGGACTGGCTACACCTTC.

This clonotype was seen repeatedly, ten times or more. The chain carries TRBV2 and TRBJ1-5; D is undetermined. The CDR3 has 18 amino acids. Trimming shortened V by 3 bases and J by 2 bases, and 20 bases separated the two germline ends. Germline CDR1 is SNHLY and CDR2 is FYNNEI. The CDR3 nucleotides read TGTGCCAGCAGTGACCCCGGGAACATCGGCTTTCGCAATCAGCCCCAGCATTTT. Its protein is CASSDPGNIGFRNQPQHF. Full variable domain (remainder filled in from reference TRBV2 and TRBJ1-5): EPEVTQTPSHQVTQMGQEVILRCVPISNHLYFYWYRQILGQKVEFLVSFYNNEISEKSEIFDDQFSVERPDGSNFTLKIRSTKLEDSAMYFCASSDPGNIGFRNQPQHFGDGTRLSIL.

This clonotype was picked up many times. This chain links TRBV2 with TRBJ2-7; possibly TRBD1 for D (5 bases). The ends were cut back, 8 bases at V and 3 bases at J, with 20 bases in the middle. The CDR3 totals 15 residues. In germline, CDR1 is SNHLY, CDR2 FYNNEI. CDR3 sequence: CASGLYGADSYEQYF. In DNA, the CDR3 is TGTGCCAGCGGTTTATATGGGGCAGACAGCTACGAGCAGTACTTC.